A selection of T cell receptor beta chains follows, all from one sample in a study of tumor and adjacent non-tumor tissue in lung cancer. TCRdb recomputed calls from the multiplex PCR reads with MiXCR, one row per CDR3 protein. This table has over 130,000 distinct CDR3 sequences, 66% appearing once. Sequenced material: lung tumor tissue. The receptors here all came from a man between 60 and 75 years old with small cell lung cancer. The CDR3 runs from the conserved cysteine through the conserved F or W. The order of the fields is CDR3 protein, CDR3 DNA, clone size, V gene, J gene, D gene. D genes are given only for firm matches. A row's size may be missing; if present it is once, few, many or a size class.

cdr3_aa: CARGGNSGNTIYF; cdr3_nt: TGTGCTAGGGGAGGGAACTCTGGAAACACCATATATTTT; clone_size: -; v_call: TRBV30; j_call: TRBJ1-3; d_call: -
cdr3_aa: CASTNLDGSNEQFF; cdr3_nt: TGCGCCAGTACGAATCTCGATGGGAGTAATGAGCAGTTCTTC; clone_size: -; v_call: TRBV4-1; j_call: TRBJ2-1; d_call: -
cdr3_aa: CSATDSGTQETQYF; cdr3_nt: TGCAGTGCTACCGATTCCGGGACTCAAGAGACCCAGTACTTC; clone_size: -; v_call: TRBV20-1; j_call: TRBJ2-5; d_call: -
cdr3_aa: CASTLARGPHQPQHF; cdr3_nt: TGTGCCAGCACCCTGGCCAGGGGCCCACATCAGCCCCAGCATTTT; clone_size: -; v_call: TRBV12-3/TRBV12-4; j_call: TRBJ1-5; d_call: -
cdr3_aa: CSTRGDKDGYTF; cdr3_nt: TGCAGCACCAGAGGCGATAAGGACGGCTACACCTTC; clone_size: -; v_call: TRBV29-1; j_call: TRBJ1-2; d_call: -
cdr3_aa: CSASRTSGHSSTDTQYF; cdr3_nt: TGCAGTGCTAGTAGGACTAGCGGGCACTCTAGCACAGATACGCAGTATTTT; clone_size: -; v_call: TRBV20-1; j_call: TRBJ2-3; d_call: TRBD2
cdr3_aa: CSARIGYAGYEKLFF; cdr3_nt: TGCAGTGCTAGAATCGGGTACGCGGGGTATGAAAAACTGTTTTTT; clone_size: -; v_call: TRBV20-1; j_call: TRBJ1-4; d_call: -
cdr3_aa: CSAADSNTGELLF; cdr3_nt: TGCAGTGCTGCAGACTCGAACACCGGGGAGCTGTTATTT; clone_size: -; v_call: TRBV20-1; j_call: TRBJ2-2; d_call: -
cdr3_aa: CAWSHLDSSQGETQYF; cdr3_nt: TGTGCCTGGAGTCATTTGGACAGTTCTCAGGGAGAGACCCAGTACTTC; clone_size: once; v_call: TRBV30; j_call: TRBJ2-5; d_call: -
cdr3_aa: CASSPHPGTQYF; cdr3_nt: TGTGCTAGTAGTCCCCACCCGGGTACGCAGTATTTT; clone_size: -; v_call: TRBV12-5; j_call: TRBJ2-3; d_call: -
cdr3_aa: CASSIGRREDTQYF; cdr3_nt: TGCGCCAGCAGCATCGGACGGCGGGAGGATACGCAGTATTTT; clone_size: -; v_call: TRBV5-1; j_call: TRBJ2-3; d_call: TRBD2
cdr3_aa: CVSNLRQGDEQFF; cdr3_nt: TGTGTCAGCAACTTAAGACAGGGCGATGAGCAGTTCTTC; clone_size: -; v_call: TRBV11-1; j_call: TRBJ2-1; d_call: TRBD1
cdr3_aa: CTSSAGGLGYTF; cdr3_nt: TGTACCAGCAGCGCAGGGGGCTTGGGCTACACCTTC; clone_size: -; v_call: TRBV6-5; j_call: TRBJ1-2; d_call: TRBD1
cdr3_aa: CASSLRLTSVNTGELFF; cdr3_nt: TGTGCCAGCAGCTTAAGGTTGACTAGCGTGAACACCGGGGAGCTGTTTTTT; clone_size: -; v_call: TRBV11-1; j_call: TRBJ2-2; d_call: TRBD2
cdr3_aa: CASSQDPRWAQYF; cdr3_nt: TGTGCCAGCAGCCAAGATCCGAGATGGGCCCAGTACTTC; clone_size: many; v_call: TRBV4-2; j_call: TRBJ2-5; d_call: -
cdr3_aa: CASRPRLAGNTGELFF; cdr3_nt: TGTGCCAGCAGACCCCGACTAGCGGGGAACACCGGGGAGCTGTTTTTT; clone_size: few; v_call: TRBV6-5; j_call: TRBJ2-2; d_call: TRBD2
cdr3_aa: CSARDRGTGELFF; cdr3_nt: TGCAGTGCTAGGGACAGGGGGACCGGGGAGCTGTTTTTT; clone_size: few; v_call: TRBV20-1; j_call: TRBJ2-2; d_call: TRBD1
cdr3_aa: CASSYSTFRGEKGNTEAFF; cdr3_nt: TGTGCAAGCAGTTACTCAACATTCAGGGGCGAGAAGGGGAACACTGAAGCTTTCTTT; clone_size: once; v_call: TRBV6-2/TRBV6-3; j_call: TRBJ1-1; d_call: -
cdr3_aa: CASSGRQLNMNTEAFF; cdr3_nt: TGTGCCAGCAGTGGGAGACAGTTAAACATGAACACTGAAGCTTTCTTT; clone_size: few; v_call: TRBV6-1; j_call: TRBJ1-1; d_call: -
cdr3_aa: CNALLASAKNTQYF; cdr3_nt: TGCAATGCTCTACTAGCGTCGGCCAAAAACACTCAGTACTTC; clone_size: -; v_call: TRBV20-1; j_call: TRBJ2-4; d_call: TRBD2
cdr3_aa: CSAPESASGARGTQYF; cdr3_nt: TGCAGTGCTCCAGAATCGGCTAGCGGAGCTCGGGGGACCCAGTACTTC; clone_size: -; v_call: TRBV20-1; j_call: TRBJ2-5; d_call: TRBD2
cdr3_aa: CASRSHTGGSSLHF; cdr3_nt: TGTGCCAGCAGGTCCCACACGGGAGGATCATCCCTCCACTTT; clone_size: -; v_call: TRBV11-2; j_call: TRBJ1-6; d_call: -
cdr3_aa: CASSSSGTLRTGELFF; cdr3_nt: TGTGCCAGCAGTTCGTCCGGGACCTTAAGGACCGGGGAGCTGTTTTTT; clone_size: -; v_call: TRBV12-3/TRBV12-4; j_call: TRBJ2-2; d_call: -
cdr3_aa: CASGSSGTAYDQYF; cdr3_nt: TGTGCTAGTGGTTCTAGCGGGACCGCCTACGATCAGTACTTC; clone_size: -; v_call: TRBV12-5; j_call: TRBJ2-7; d_call: TRBD2
cdr3_aa: CSASLLISGRANYIEQFF; cdr3_nt: TGCAGTGCTAGCCTACTTATTAGCGGGAGGGCCAATTACATTGAGCAGTTCTTC; clone_size: -; v_call: TRBV20-1; j_call: TRBJ2-1; d_call: TRBD2
cdr3_aa: CASNFLAGGPAEQFF; cdr3_nt: TGTGCCAGCAACTTCCTAGCGGGAGGGCCAGCTGAGCAGTTCTTC; clone_size: -; v_call: TRBV11-3; j_call: TRBJ2-1; d_call: TRBD2
cdr3_aa: CRAAGQTCGHTF; cdr3_nt: TGCAGAGCAGCGGGACAGACGTGTGGCCACACCTTC; clone_size: -; v_call: TRBV20-1; j_call: TRBJ1-2; d_call: TRBD1
cdr3_aa: CSADGVGDTQYF; cdr3_nt: TGCAGTGCTGATGGAGTGGGGGATACGCAGTATTTT; clone_size: once; v_call: TRBV20-1; j_call: TRBJ2-3; d_call: -
cdr3_aa: CASSKDRSGQETQYF; cdr3_nt: TGTGCCAGCAGCAAGGACAGGTCGGGACAAGAGACCCAGTACTTC; clone_size: -; v_call: TRBV5-5; j_call: TRBJ2-5; d_call: TRBD1
cdr3_aa: CAISSLRGGETQYF; cdr3_nt: TGTGCCATCAGTTCCCTTCGGGGCGGAGAGACCCAGTACTTC; clone_size: -; v_call: TRBV12-3/TRBV12-4; j_call: TRBJ2-5; d_call: -
cdr3_aa: CSASHRVADTQYF; cdr3_nt: TGCAGTGCTAGTCACCGGGTGGCAGATACGCAGTATTTT; clone_size: many; v_call: TRBV20-1; j_call: TRBJ2-3; d_call: -
cdr3_aa: CASSALTVGSEQFF; cdr3_nt: TGTGCCAGCAGCGCCTTGACGGTGGGGAGCGAGCAGTTCTTC; clone_size: -; v_call: TRBV11-3; j_call: TRBJ2-1; d_call: -
cdr3_aa: CAGSGTDLTEAFF; cdr3_nt: TGTGCCGGCAGTGGGACAGACTTAACTGAAGCTTTCTTT; clone_size: -; v_call: TRBV6-1; j_call: TRBJ1-1; d_call: TRBD1
cdr3_aa: CASTKGAGSYGQYF; cdr3_nt: TGTGCCAGCACCAAAGGGGCAGGGTCCTACGGGCAGTACTTC; clone_size: -; v_call: TRBV6-1; j_call: TRBJ2-7; d_call: -
cdr3_aa: CASSLGQQTYEQYF; cdr3_nt: TGTGCCAGCAGCCTGGGACAGCAGACCTACGAGCAGTACTTC; clone_size: many; v_call: TRBV5-5; j_call: TRBJ2-7; d_call: TRBD1
cdr3_aa: CSVEGGGRGGQLF; cdr3_nt: TGCAGCGTTGAAGGGGGCGGGAGGGGTGGGCAGCTCTTC; clone_size: -; v_call: TRBV29-1; j_call: TRBJ2-1; d_call: TRBD2
cdr3_aa: CASSFLGVQVGASGIRSEQFF; cdr3_nt: TGTGCCAGCAGCTTCCTGGGGGTACAGGTTGGGGCTAGCGGGATTCGGTCTGAGCAGTTCTTC; clone_size: once; v_call: TRBV5-5; j_call: TRBJ2-1; d_call: TRBD2
cdr3_aa: CASRGIAGTDEQFF; cdr3_nt: TGTGCCAGCAGAGGAATAGCGGGAACAGATGAGCAGTTCTTC; clone_size: few; v_call: TRBV6-5; j_call: TRBJ2-1; d_call: TRBD2
cdr3_aa: CSASGTGRDTHYF; cdr3_nt: TGCAGTGCGTCCGGGACTGGGAGGGACACGCACTATTTT; clone_size: -; v_call: TRBV20-1; j_call: TRBJ2-3; d_call: -
cdr3_aa: CASCQGAKNIQYF; cdr3_nt: TGTGCCAGCTGTCAGGGTGCCAAAAACATTCAGTACTTC; clone_size: -; v_call: TRBV12-3/TRBV12-4; j_call: TRBJ2-4; d_call: -
cdr3_aa: CASSLAEEKLFF; cdr3_nt: TGTGCCAGCAGCTTGGCGGAGGAAAAACTGTTTTTT; clone_size: -; v_call: TRBV7-9; j_call: TRBJ1-4; d_call: -
cdr3_aa: CSARDPQGRYTF; cdr3_nt: TGCAGTGCTAGAGATCCCCAGGGGCGCTACACCTTC; clone_size: few; v_call: TRBV20-1; j_call: TRBJ1-2; d_call: -
cdr3_aa: CASRISGGFNEQFF; cdr3_nt: TGTGCCAGCAGAATTAGCGGGGGCTTCAATGAGCAGTTCTTC; clone_size: many; v_call: TRBV12-3/TRBV12-4; j_call: TRBJ2-1; d_call: TRBD2
cdr3_aa: CANSAGTLWHYF; cdr3_nt: TGTGCCAACAGCGCCGGGACTTTGTGGCATTATTTT; clone_size: -; v_call: TRBV11-2; j_call: TRBJ2-3; d_call: -
cdr3_aa: CASSIGGHEGSPLHF; cdr3_nt: TGTGCCAGCAGTATAGGGGGCCATGAGGGTTCACCCCTCCACTTT; clone_size: -; v_call: TRBV12-3/TRBV12-4; j_call: TRBJ1-6; d_call: TRBD1
cdr3_aa: CASSLSRSLAGSFDEQFF; cdr3_nt: TGTGCCAGCAGCTTGTCACGTAGCTTAGCGGGATCATTCGATGAGCAGTTCTTC; clone_size: few; v_call: TRBV5-5; j_call: TRBJ2-1; d_call: TRBD2